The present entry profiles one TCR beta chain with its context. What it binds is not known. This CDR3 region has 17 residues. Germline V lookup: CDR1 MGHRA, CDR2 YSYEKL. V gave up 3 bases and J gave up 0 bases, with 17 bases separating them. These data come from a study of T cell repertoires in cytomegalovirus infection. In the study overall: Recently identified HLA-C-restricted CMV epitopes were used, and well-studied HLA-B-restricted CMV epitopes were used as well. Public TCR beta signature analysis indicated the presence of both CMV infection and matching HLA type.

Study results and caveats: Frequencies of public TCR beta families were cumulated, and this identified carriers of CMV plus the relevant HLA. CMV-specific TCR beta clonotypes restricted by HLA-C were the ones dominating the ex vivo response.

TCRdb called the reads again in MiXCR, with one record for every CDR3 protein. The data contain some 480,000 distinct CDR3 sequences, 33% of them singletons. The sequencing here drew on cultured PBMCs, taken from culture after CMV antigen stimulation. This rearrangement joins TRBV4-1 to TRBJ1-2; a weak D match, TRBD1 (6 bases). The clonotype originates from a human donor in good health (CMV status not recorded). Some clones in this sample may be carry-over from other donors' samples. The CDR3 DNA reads TGCGCCAGCAGCCAGGCCGTACCCAGGGGAGCTAACTATGGCTACACCTTC. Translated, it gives CASSQAVPRGANYGYTF.